These 3 T cell receptor beta chains share one sample of origin, sequenced in a study of blood T cell repertoires in COVID-19 (dated by TCRdb to 2018 to 2020). The library was obtained by the immunoSEQ multiplex PCR assay. TCRdb obtained this table from immuneACCESS and retained in-frame rearrangements with V and J assigned. These tables miss some clones; where compared with another copy, unresolved V genes account for less than half of the shortfall, and the remainder is unexplained. The sample table holds 200,000 to 250,000 clones, of which 70% to 90% were seen once. Around 0.97% of the sample belongs to the ten largest clones. The sequenced material came from peripheral blood. Every receptor here comes from a man aged 40-49 years with acute or convalescent COVID-19.

The chain has TRBV2 and TRBJ1-2; weak D call: TRBD1 (5 bases). V gave up 5 bases and J gave up 4 bases, with 8 bases separating them. The germline CDR1 and CDR2 sequences are SNHLY and FYNNEI. CDR3 length: 12 residues. This chain's CDR3 is CASSPDSYGYTF. CDR3 nucleotide sequence: TGTGCCAGCAGTCCCGACAGCTATGGCTACACCTTC.

V gene TRBV2 combines with J gene TRBJ1-2, with 7 nucleotides matching TRBD1. Trimming cost V 6 bases and J 4 bases; bases outside gene matches: 8. Germline V lookup: CDR1 SNHLY, CDR2 FYNNEI. The CDR3 covers 14 residues. In DNA form, the CDR3 reads TGTGCCAGCAGGGGGCTGGGGACAGCCTATGGCTACACCTTC. It specifies CASRGLGTAYGYTF.

The chain is built from TRBV29-1 and TRBJ2-2; TRBD1 might be the D (7 bases). This CDR3 contains 13 residues. Trimming shortened V by 8 bases and J by 6 bases, and 16 bases separated the two germline ends. The V gene's germline CDR1 is SQVTM and CDR2 ANQGSEA. CDR3 loop: CSSPVRGAGELFF. For the CDR3, the DNA is TGCAGCTCCCCCGTCAGGGGGGCCGGGGAGCTGTTTTTT.